This T cell receptor beta chain was documented in a study of control samples from healthy donors and cancer patients. Clones were read by immunoSEQ multiplex PCR, and TCRdb kept only the in-frame ones, dropping some. The sample records approximately 100,000 clones, roughly 92% being singletons. This clonotype originated in a human donor in good health. The donor label of this sample is uncertain. Sequences were obtained from blood.

Here the CDR3 reads CASSWGTGGDEQYF. The CDR3 bases are TGTGCCAGCAGCTGGGGGACAGGGGGCGACGAGCAGTACTTC. The chain combines TRBV5-6 with TRBJ2-7, with 12 nucleotides matching TRBD1. Germline trimming cut 3 bases from V and 5 bases from J; bases unmatched to any gene: 3. Germline values: CDR1 SGHDT, CDR2 YYEEEE. The CDR3 extends over 14 amino acids.